This T cell receptor beta chain was found in a study of OX40 agonist ivuxolimab in advanced cancers. Overall study: Cancers in dose escalation were hepatocellular, melanoma, renal cell and head and neck. Enrollees could have had prior anti-PD-1, anti-PD-L1 or anti-CTLA-4 therapy, which around 43% had received. Three dose-escalation patients had partial responses: one with hepatocellular carcinoma and two with cutaneous melanoma. Whole-study findings and limits: There was clonal expansion of CD4+ and CD8+ blood T cells by week 6 at 0.1 to 3.0 mg/kg.

Note on this clone: Its target is not known.

Clones were read by immunoSEQ multiplex PCR, and TCRdb kept only the in-frame ones, dropping some. The sample lists 20,000 or so clones; more than 80% were seen once. The germline V gene has CDR1 SEHNR and CDR2 FQNEAQ (reference sequence). V lost 4 bases to trimming and J lost 9 bases; unmatched junction nucleotides: 8. The CDR3 loop spans 14 amino acids. The sequence came from an adult with an advanced solid tumor such as melanoma, head and neck, liver or kidney cancer. The chain joins TRBV7-9 to TRBJ2-1; 8 positions match TRBD2. This material consisted of CD4+ or CD8+ T cells sorted from blood, taken in a trial of the OX40 agonist ivuxolimab. The CDR3 DNA is TGTGCCAGCAGCTCGGGGGGGCAGTTCATTGAGCAGTTCTTC. It is translated as CASSSGGQFIEQFF.